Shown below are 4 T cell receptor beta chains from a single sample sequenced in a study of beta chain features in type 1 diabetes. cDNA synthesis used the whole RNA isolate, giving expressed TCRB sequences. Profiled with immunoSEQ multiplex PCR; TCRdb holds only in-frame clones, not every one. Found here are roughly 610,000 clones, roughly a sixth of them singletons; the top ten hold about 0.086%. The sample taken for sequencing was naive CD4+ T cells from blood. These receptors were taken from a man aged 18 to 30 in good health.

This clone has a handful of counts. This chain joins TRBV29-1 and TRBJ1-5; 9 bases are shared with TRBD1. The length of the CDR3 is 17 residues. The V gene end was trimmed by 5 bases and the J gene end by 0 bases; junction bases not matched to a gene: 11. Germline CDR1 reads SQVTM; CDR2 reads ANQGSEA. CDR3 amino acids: CSVFPGQGSYSNQPQHF. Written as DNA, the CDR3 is TGCAGCGTTTTCCCGGGACAGGGATCTTATAGCAATCAGCCCCAGCATTTT.

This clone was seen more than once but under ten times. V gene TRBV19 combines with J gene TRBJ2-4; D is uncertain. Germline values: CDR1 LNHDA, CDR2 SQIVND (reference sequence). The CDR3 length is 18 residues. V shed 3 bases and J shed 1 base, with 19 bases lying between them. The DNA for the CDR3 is TGTGCCAGTAGTATCGGTTTTAAGGGTATGACGGCCAAAAACATTCAGTACTTC. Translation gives CASSIGFKGMTAKNIQYF. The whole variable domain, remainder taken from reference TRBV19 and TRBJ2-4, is DGGITQSPKYLFRKEGQNVTLSCEQNLNHDAMYWYRQDPGQGLRLIYYSQIVNDFQKGDIAEGYSVSREKKESFPLTVTSAQKNPTAFYLCASSIGFKGMTAKNIQYFGAGTRLSVL.

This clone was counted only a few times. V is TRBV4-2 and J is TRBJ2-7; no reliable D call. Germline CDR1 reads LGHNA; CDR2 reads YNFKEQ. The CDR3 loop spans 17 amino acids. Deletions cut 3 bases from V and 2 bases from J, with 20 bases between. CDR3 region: CASSQRLDRAAAYEQYF. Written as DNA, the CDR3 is TGTGCCAGCAGCCAGAGATTGGACCGGGCCGCGGCCTACGAGCAGTACTTC.

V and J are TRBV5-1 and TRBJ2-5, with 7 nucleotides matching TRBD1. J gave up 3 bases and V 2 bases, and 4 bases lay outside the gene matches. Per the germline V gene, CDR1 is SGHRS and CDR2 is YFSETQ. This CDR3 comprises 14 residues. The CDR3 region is CASSFVGTEETQYF. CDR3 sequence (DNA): TGCGCCAGCAGCTTTGTTGGGACAGAAGAGACCCAGTACTTC.